These 20 T cell receptor beta chains share one sample of origin, sequenced in a study of T cells expressing NK-cell markers. For each CDR3 protein, TCRdb gives one entry from its re-call of the 5' RACE reads, without DNA. The table lists around 280,000 distinct CDR3 sequences, with approximately 0.41% in the top ten. Sequences were obtained from blood T cells: a sorted CD56 or NKG2C T cell subset, CD4+ or CD8+ T cells, or bulk PBMC T cells (not recorded which). These receptors originate from a man in his late teens or twenties in good health.

CDR3: CSLSSITGGLETQYF. The chain is built from TRBV20-1 and TRBJ2-5; TCRdb designates TRBD1, a call that cannot be tested without DNA. The CDR3 is 15 residues long. CDR1 and CDR2 from the germline V gene are DFQATT and SNEGSKA (reference sequence).

This chain joins TRBV20-1 and TRBJ2-5; TCRdb picks TRBD1, but there is no DNA to check that call. Germline V CDR1 and CDR2: DFQATT, SNEGSKA (reference sequence). CDR3 length: 13 amino acids. This CDR3 is CSASRGRRETQYF.

This CDR3 reads CASSKLRGSGTLSGANVLTF. V usage is TRBV27 and J usage is TRBJ2-6; absent DNA, TCRdb's TRBD1 call cannot be checked. Germline V gives CDR1 MNHEY, CDR2 SMNVEV (reference sequence). The CDR3 is 20 amino acids.

This rearrangement joins TRBV12-3 or TRBV12-4 to TRBJ2-3. The CDR3 runs 14 residues. CDR3 region: CASSFRILTDTQYF.

The chain recombines TRBV29-1 with TRBJ1-1; TCRdb indicates TRBD1, and absent DNA this call remains unverified. The CDR3 loop spans 14 amino acids. The germline CDR1 and CDR2 sequences are SQVTM and ANQGSEA. CDR3 sequence: CSVEDGGRGGEAFF.

The chain has TRBV29-1 and TRBJ1-2. CDR1 is SQVTM and CDR2 is ANQGSEA in the germline V gene. The length of the CDR3 is 14 residues. CDR3 amino acids: CSVARGGLNYGYTF.

The V and J genes are TRBV2 and TRBJ2-1. Germline CDR1 and CDR2: SNHLY and FYNNEI. CDR3 length: 12 residues. The CDR3 here is CASSELTNEQFF. Full variable domain (remainder filled in from reference TRBV2 and TRBJ2-1): EPEVTQTPSHQVTQMGQEVILRCVPISNHLYFYWYRQILGQKVEFLVSFYNNEISEKSEIFDDQFSVERPDGSNFTLKIRSTKLEDSAMYFCASSELTNEQFFGPGTRLTVL.

The V gene is TRBV24-1, the J gene TRBJ2-1; TCRdb outputs TRBD2, but without DNA this stays unchecked. Germline lookup yields CDR1 KGHDR and CDR2 SFDVKD. CDR3 length: 15 residues. The chain's CDR3 is CATSGTSGSSNEQFF.

This chain links TRBV7-8 with TRBJ2-3; as DNA is missing, the TRBD2 call by TCRdb cannot be tested. This CDR3 comprises 12 residues. Looked up from germline, CDR1 is SGHVS and CDR2 is FQNEAQ. The chain's CDR3 is CASSLGEYTQYF. Using reference TRBV7-8 and TRBJ2-3 for the parts outside the CDR3, the full variable domain is GAGVSQSPRYKVAKRGQDVALRCDPISGHVSLFWYQQALGQGPEFLTYFQNEAQLDKSGLPSDRFFAERPEGSVSTLKIQRTQQEDSAVYLCASSLGEYTQYFGPGTRLTVL.

This rearrangement joins TRBV7-3 to TRBJ1-1. The germline V gene encodes CDR1 SGHTA and CDR2 FQGTGA. The CDR3 covers 13 residues. CDR3: CASSLGGITEAFF.

This chain links TRBV20-1 with TRBJ2-2. This CDR3 region has 12 residues. CDR1 is DFQATT and CDR2 is SNEGSKA in the germline V gene (reference sequence). CDR3 sequence reads: CSARLSTGELFF.

V usage is TRBV12-3 or TRBV12-4 and J usage is TRBJ2-4. This CDR3 comprises 18 residues. The CDR3 here is CASSIGKQKDYVRNIQYF.

V usage is TRBV3-1 and J usage is TRBJ2-1; TCRdb's assignment of TRBD1 cannot be checked, as there is no DNA. CDR3 size: 12 residues. CDR1 and CDR2 from the germline V gene are LGHDT and YNNKEL (reference sequence). CDR3 region: CASSQRGNEQFF.

The chain combines TRBV12-3 or TRBV12-4 with TRBJ2-3; there is no DNA to check the TCRdb D call of TRBD1. This CDR3 is 15 amino acids long. The CDR3 loop reads CASSLAQGNTDTQYF.

The chain combines TRBV4-2 with TRBJ2-2. The CDR3 loop spans 15 amino acids. Germline values: CDR1 LGHNA, CDR2 YNFKEQ. The CDR3 sequence is CASSLLGGNTGELFF.

CDR3 protein: CASTQAPPGGLLKNIQYF. This rearrangement joins TRBV7-2 to TRBJ2-4; there is no DNA to check the TCRdb D call of TRBD1. The CDR3 length is 18 residues. Germline CDR1 reads SGHTA; CDR2 reads FQGNSA.

CDR3 loop: CASSLVPTGGAYGYTF. The chain links TRBV7-2 to TRBJ1-2; TCRdb's D call, TRBD1, is unchecked because there is no DNA. The CDR3 consists of 16 residues. Germline V gene data show CDR1 as SGHTA and CDR2 as FQGNSA.

The chain employs TRBV7-2 and TRBJ1-6. CDR3 length: 15 amino acids. Germline loops: CDR1 SGHTA, CDR2 FQGNSA. This CDR3 reads CASSLDSQAASPLHF.

This chain uses TRBV24-1 with TRBJ2-3; there is no DNA to check the TCRdb D call of TRBD1. There are 16 residues in the CDR3. Looked up from germline, CDR1 is KGHDR and CDR2 is SFDVKD. CDR3 in amino acids: CATSDPGTVDTDTQYF.

V gene TRBV5-1 combines with J gene TRBJ2-6; TCRdb returns TRBD1, unconfirmable since there is no DNA. The CDR3 consists of 14 residues. Per the germline V gene, CDR1 is SGHRS and CDR2 is YFSETQ. The CDR3 is CASQMDSGANVLTF. The variable domain in full, completed from reference TRBV5-1 and TRBJ2-6, reads KAGVTQTPRYLIKTRGQQVTLSCSPISGHRSVSWYQQTPGQGLQFLFEYFSETQRNKGNFPGRFSGRQFSNSRSEMNVSTLELGDSALYLCASQMDSGANVLTFGAGSRLTVL.